The 13 T cell receptor beta chains below were found in one sample sequenced in a study of CD8+CD57+ T cells in acquired aplastic anemia. TCR beta VDJ and CDR3 profiling used genomic DNA as template. A single record per CDR3 protein comes from TCRdb applying MiXCR to the reads. This repertoire shows 260,000 or so distinct CDR3 sequences, roughly 82% found once; its top ten account for about 41%. Sequencing involved patients with CD8+CD57+ cell expansion previously shown by flow cytometry. The sequenced sample consisted of sorted CD4+, CD8+, or CD8+CD57+ T cells (not recorded which) from PBMCs. These receptors came from a human donor with aplastic anemia.

This clonotype was recorded once. This sequence joins TRBV7-3 and TRBJ1-2, with 10 bases aligning to TRBD1. Germline CDR1 reads SGHTA; CDR2 reads FQGTGA. The CDR3 totals 13 residues. Unmatched junction bases numbered 8, after V lost 8 bases and J lost 8 bases. CDR3: CASSRQGARGYTF. The CDR3 DNA reads as TGTGCCAGCTCAAGACAGGGGGCGCGCGGCTACACCTTC.

The chain uses TRBV5-1 and TRBJ2-1; D is unresolved. The CDR3 has 15 amino acids. From germline, CDR1 is SGHRS and CDR2 YFSETQ. Trimming stripped 0 bases from V and 6 bases from J, with 13 bases between. In DNA, the CDR3 is TGCGCCAGCAGCTTGGCTTGGCAGTACCTCAATGAGCAGTTCTTC. This translates into CASSLAWQYLNEQFF.

A remark on this clonotype: As the CDR3 is not closed by the conserved phenylalanine or tryptophan, this likely results from a read error. It is unclear where the CDR3 begins or ends on the DNA, so no DNA is shown, and the CDR3 is as TCRdb lists it. CDR3 in amino acids: CASSLATRTEAQY. The chain links TRBV7-2 to TRBJ1-1. Germline CDR1 SGHTA, CDR2 FQGNSA. The CDR3 has 13 residues if both end residues are counted.

The chain uses TRBV20-1 and TRBJ1-2; 11 bases line up with TRBD1. V lost 5 bases, J lost 6 bases, and 8 bases stayed unmatched. The CDR3 runs to 14 residues. CDR1 is DFQATT and CDR2 is SNEGSKA in the germline V gene (reference sequence). The CDR3 is CSAGLGTGGDGYTF. In nucleotides, the CDR3 is TGCAGTGCTGGGTTGGGGACAGGGGGTGATGGCTACACCTTC.

Note on this clonotype: This CDR3 is missing its conserved last phenylalanine or tryptophan, likely due to a read error. The DNA is omitted, as the CDR3 cannot be located on it reliably, and the CDR3 follows TCRdb's listing. The V and J genes are TRBV2 and TRBJ2-3; the D call in the table, TRBD1, was not verified against the DNA. The CDR3 adds up to 14 amino acids, both ends counted. Germline loops: CDR1 SNHLY, CDR2 FYNNEI. CDR3 in amino acids: CASRSGGGLPPEQY.

Worth noting for this clonotype: The junction and the germline gene differ at one end; a read error may be behind it. The chain is built from TRBV7-8 and TRBJ1-1; D unresolved. Germline assignment: CDR1 SGHVS and CDR2 FQNEAQ. The CDR3 consists of 15 residues. The CDR3: CASSLDRSANTESFF. The CDR3 nucleotides are TGTGCCAGCAGCTTAGATCGGAGTGCCAACACTGAATCTTTCTTT.

The CDR3 region is CASSSIGETQYF. CDR3 bases: TGTGCCAGCTCTTCTATAGGAGAGACCCAGTACTTC. The V and J genes are TRBV19 and TRBJ2-5; D call uncertain. The V end was cut by 9 bases, the J end by 4 bases, with 12 bases between. From germline, CDR1 is LNHDA and CDR2 SQIVND (reference sequence). This CDR3 contains 12 residues.

This sequence joins TRBV7-9 and TRBJ2-1, with D perhaps TRBD2 (5 bases). The CDR3 totals 16 residues. Germline V CDR1 and CDR2: SEHNR, FQNEAQ (reference sequence). The V end was cut by 5 bases, the J end by 8 bases, with 22 bases between. CDR3 nucleotides: TGTGCCAGCAGCCAGTATAGAAGCGGATACAACGATGAGCAGTTCTTC. The encoded protein is CASSQYRSGYNDEQFF.

The chain employs TRBV24-1 and TRBJ2-3, with no clear D. The CDR3 covers 14 residues. V lost 1 base to trimming and J lost 4 bases, with 8 bases between them. Germline-derived CDR1 and CDR2 are KGHDR and SFDVKD. CDR3 nucleotides: TGTGCCACCAGTGATTTAACGGGCGCAGATACGCAGTATTTT. It codes for CATSDLTGADTQYF.

The chain has TRBV7-9 and TRBJ2-7; 7 bases are shared with TRBD2. The CDR3 covers 18 residues. CDR1 is SEHNR, CDR2 FQNEAQ, per germline (reference sequence). The junction had 18 bases not matched to a gene; V was cut back by 3 bases and J by 4 bases. The CDR3 DNA follows: TGTGCCAGCAGCTTTCAAAGAAGCGGGGCAGCCGTTGAGTACGAGCAGTACGTC. Its translation: CASSFQRSGAAVEYEQYV.

Details on this clonotype: Compared with germline, one end of the junction differs, possibly owing to a read error. The rearrangement uses TRBV2 and TRBJ2-5; TRBD2 is a possible D gene (6 bases). The germline V gene encodes CDR1 SNHLY and CDR2 FYNNEI. This CDR3 is built from 14 residues. The CDR3 sequence: CATRNGSTQETYEF. In DNA, the CDR3 is TGTGCCACCAGAAACGGGAGCACTCAAGAGACCTATGAATTC.

The chain has TRBV11-1 and TRBJ2-7; maybe TRBD1 (6 bases). The V gene lost 2 bases and the J gene lost 1 base, with 15 bases spanning the gap. The CDR3 totals 16 residues. Germline CDR1 reads SGHAT; CDR2 reads FQDESV (reference sequence). CDR3 sequence reads: CASSLILGQGSYEQYV. Here the CDR3 DNA reads TGTGCCAGCAGCTTAATTCTCGGTCAGGGGTCCTACGAGCAGTACGTC.

The chain links TRBV5-1 to TRBJ1-1, with D uncertain. The CDR3 sequence is 15 residues long. Trimming left V 2 bases short and J 4 bases short, with 15 bases between. Germline values: CDR1 SGHRS, CDR2 YFSETQ. The CDR3 sequence: CASSLNSNQPTEAFF. As DNA, the CDR3 is TGCGCCAGCAGCTTAAATAGCAATCAGCCCACTGAAGCTTTCTTT.